The clone carrying this T cell receptor beta chain occurred many times. In TCRdb, the 5' RACE reads were re-called with MiXCR into one record per CDR3 protein. This table has tens of thousands of distinct CDR3 sequences, 4% to 6% appearing once. The trim removed 2 bases at V and 6 bases at J, leaving 5 bases unmatched. CDR3 length equals 13 residues. Germline loops: CDR1 GTSNPN, CDR2 SVGIG (reference sequence). This record comes from a study of neurological immune-mediated disorders. The chain has TRBV30 and TRBJ2-7, with 9 bases lining up with TRBD2. The receptor comes from a woman in her 30s with multiple sclerosis. The sample consisted of PBMCs. CDR3 DNA sequence: TGTGCCTGGAGTTCCGGGACTAGCTCCGAGCAGTACTTC. Encoded protein: CAWSSGTSSEQYF. The full variable domain, its missing parts supplied by reference TRBV30 and TRBJ2-7, is SQTIHQWPATLVQPVGSPLSLECTVEGTSNPNLYWYRQAAGRGLQLLFYSVGIGQISSEVPQNLSASRPQDRQFILSSKKLLLSDSGFYLCAWSSGTSSEQYFGPGTRLTVT.